What follows are 29 T cell receptor beta chains derived from one specimen sequenced in a study of cytomegalovirus exposure and HLA in healthy donors. The PCR ran on 60 Vbeta and 13 Jbeta primers. Clones were sequenced by immunoSEQ multiplex PCR, and TCRdb holds only the in-frame ones, with some missing. The sample has approximately 120,000 clones; roughly 69% are singletons. Sequenced sample: PBMCs. These receptors were obtained from a woman in her seventies in good health and CMV-seropositive.

The table lists this clone with a few counts. The genes are TRBV19 and TRBJ1-4; D might be TRBD1 (6 bases). The CDR3 is 15 residues long. Trimming removed 7 bases at V and 3 bases at J, with 15 bases between. In germline, CDR1 is LNHDA, CDR2 SQIVND (reference sequence). CDR3 region: CASTPGAGANEKLFF. The CDR3 DNA follows: TGTGCCAGTACCCCAGGGGCAGGGGCTAATGAAAAACTGTTTTTT.

The chain has TRBV29-1 and TRBJ2-3; 8 nucleotides match TRBD1. CDR3 length: 15 residues. The junction had 8 bases not matched to a gene; V was cut back by 2 bases and J by 4 bases. Germline V gene data show CDR1 as SQVTM and CDR2 as ANQGSEA. The CDR3 nucleotides read TGCAGCGTTGAAAGGACAGGGTCTGTCGCAGATACGCAGTATTTT. Translation: CSVERTGSVADTQYF.

This chain links TRBV6-5 with TRBJ2-1, with D perhaps TRBD2 (6 bases). The CDR3 has 13 residues. Germline CDR1 reads MNHEY; CDR2 reads SVGAGI. V was clipped by 6 bases and J by 8 bases, with 14 bases between them. In nucleotides, the CDR3 is TGTGCCAGCAGGGGAGGCCCCTGGGATGAGCAGTTCTTC. This gives the protein CASRGGPWDEQFF.

The CDR3 DNA is TGTGCCAGCAGCTTATTAGGGGGTTCTAATGAAAAACTGTTTTTT. Its protein product is CASSLLGGSNEKLFF. The V call is TRBV7-9, the J call TRBJ1-4, with D possibly TRBD1 on 6 matching bases. Germline V gene lookup returns CDR1 SEHNR and CDR2 FQNEAQ (reference sequence). Trimming took off 2 bases at V and 3 bases at J, with 10 bases between the two ends. CDR3 size: 15 residues.

The gene calls are TRBV2 and TRBJ1-2, with D unclear. Germline loops: CDR1 SNHLY, CDR2 FYNNEI. The V end was cut by 3 bases, the J end by 5 bases, with 7 bases between. CDR3 size: 12 residues. The CDR3 spells CASSDTAYGYTF. CDR3 in DNA: TGTGCCAGCAGTGATACAGCTTATGGCTACACCTTC.

The chain is built from TRBV7-9 and TRBJ2-7, with 7 bases lining up with TRBD1. J lost 5 bases, V lost 4 bases, and 8 bases had no gene match. From germline, CDR1 is SEHNR and CDR2 FQNEAQ (reference sequence). There are 14 residues in the CDR3. The CDR3 sequence is CASSSGTAPNEQYF. Written as DNA, the CDR3 is TGTGCCAGCAGCTCCGGGACAGCACCCAACGAGCAGTACTTC.

The chain uses TRBV29-1 and TRBJ1-2; D may be TRBD1 (5 bases). CDR1 and CDR2 (germline): SQVTM, ANQGSEA. V was cut by 4 bases and J by 1 base, with 16 bases left in between. The CDR3 has 15 residues. CDR3 coding DNA: TGCAGCGTTGGAAAAACTCAGACAGTTAACTATGGCTACACCTTC. Translation gives CSVGKTQTVNYGYTF.

V gene TRBV19 combines with J gene TRBJ1-1; possibly TRBD1 for D (5 bases). The CDR3 loop spans 13 amino acids. Trimming removed 7 bases at V and 1 base at J, with 10 bases between. Germline lookup yields CDR1 LNHDA and CDR2 SQIVND (reference sequence). The chain's CDR3 is CASIGRANTEAFF. Written as DNA, the CDR3 is TGTGCCAGTATTGGCAGGGCGAACACTGAAGCTTTCTTT.

This rearrangement joins TRBV2 to TRBJ2-1; 13 bases map to TRBD2. This CDR3 contains 16 residues. The V segment lost 10 bases and the J segment 0 bases; nucleotides outside the gene matches: 6. CDR1 and CDR2 from the germline V gene are SNHLY and FYNNEI. CDR3 protein: CATQTSGGSSYNEQFF. The DNA of the CDR3 is TGTGCCACCCAGACTAGCGGGGGGTCCTCCTACAATGAGCAGTTCTTC.

CDR3 loop: CATDAGTGINSPLHF. In DNA form, the CDR3 reads TGTGCCACGGATGCGGGGACAGGTATTAATTCACCCCTCCACTTT. V is TRBV2 and J is TRBJ1-6, with TRBD1 identical over 8 bases. Trimming took 10 bases from V and 6 from J; bases not matched to a gene: 11. Per the germline V gene, CDR1 is SNHLY and CDR2 is FYNNEI. This CDR3 has 15 residues.

This clone was seen a handful of times. The chain couples TRBV30 to TRBJ1-6; TRBD1 is a possible D gene (5 bases). Trimming took 7 bases from V and 7 from J, leaving 17 bases between them. The germline V gene has CDR1 GTSNPN and CDR2 SVGIG (reference sequence). This CDR3 contains 14 residues. The CDR3 protein is CAFLTAGGNSPLHF. CDR3 DNA sequence: TGTGCCTTTTTAACTGCGGGGGGAAATTCACCCCTCCACTTT.

The genes are TRBV6-1 and TRBJ1-2; 10 positions agree with TRBD1. V trimming: 2 bases; J trimming: 4 bases; junction bases outside the gene matches: 7. The germline V gene has CDR1 MNHNS and CDR2 SASEGT. The CDR3 is 16 residues long. The CDR3 region is CASSELGGTGAYGYTF. The DNA of the CDR3 is TGTGCCAGCAGTGAACTGGGCGGGACAGGGGCCTATGGCTACACCTTC.

V gene TRBV18 combines with J gene TRBJ1-3, with 7 bases matching TRBD1. V dropped 2 bases and J dropped 4; count of bases not matched to a gene: 2. The CDR3 loop spans 14 amino acids. Germline-derived CDR1 and CDR2 are KGHSH and LQKENI. The CDR3 nucleotides are TGTGCCAGCTCACCAGCGGACAGGGGAAACACCATATATTTT. Translation: CASSPADRGNTIYF.

The rearrangement uses TRBV19 and TRBJ1-4; D gene uncertain. V was cut by 3 bases and J by 1 base, with 9 bases left in between. Per germline, CDR1 LNHDA and CDR2 SQIVND (reference sequence). The CDR3 has 15 amino acids. CDR3 residues: CASSINGVTNEKLFF. The CDR3 DNA reads as TGTGCCAGTAGTATTAACGGGGTAACTAATGAAAAACTGTTTTTT.

The CDR3 DNA is TGTGCCAGCGGTCGACGGGGGGGCGTAAGAGAATACGAGCAGTACTTC. Encoded protein: CASGRRGGVREYEQYF. This chain uses TRBV7-9 with TRBJ2-7; 8 bases match TRBD2. From germline, CDR1 is SEHNR and CDR2 FQNEAQ (reference sequence). V shed 8 bases and J 4 bases; nucleotides not matched to a gene: 16. The CDR3 spans 16 residues.

The rearrangement uses TRBV20-1 and TRBJ1-1; D ambiguous. The CDR3 runs to 11 residues. V shed 7 bases and J shed 3 bases, with 9 bases lying between them. Germline CDR1 and CDR2: DFQATT and SNEGSKA (reference sequence). This CDR3 is CSVVFDTEAFF. The CDR3 DNA sequence: TGCAGTGTCGTGTTTGACACTGAAGCTTTCTTT.

Ten or more counts support this clone. The junction and the germline gene differ at one end; a read error may be behind it. The gene calls are TRBV4-3 and TRBJ1-1; D is ambiguous. The CDR3 has 13 residues. CDR1 and CDR2 from the germline V gene are LGHNA and YSLEER. The CDR3 reads CASSQPGTTKAFF. In DNA, the CDR3 is TGCGCCAGCAGCCAGCCGGGTACCACTAAAGCTTTCTTT.

This clone has just a few counts. The V and J genes are TRBV12-5 and TRBJ1-6; the match to TRBD1 covers 9 bases. After removal of 4 bases from V and 9 bases from J, the junction contained 10 bases not matched to a gene. Germline-derived CDR1 and CDR2 are LGHNT and FRNRAP. CDR3 length equals 16 residues. For the CDR3, the DNA is TGTGCTAGTGGTTCCTCCGGGACAGGGCATGGTTCACCCCTCCACTTT. Its protein is CASGSSGTGHGSPLHF.

This clone appeared a few times. The chain has TRBV19 and TRBJ2-1, with 13 bases matching TRBD2. This CDR3 spans 15 amino acids. Looked up from germline, CDR1 is LNHDA and CDR2 is SQIVND (reference sequence). V lost 4 bases, J lost 9 bases, and 6 bases stayed unmatched. The CDR3 DNA reads as TGTGCCAGTAGTAGTACTAGCGGGGGGGCCCCTGAGCAGTTCTTC. It codes for CASSSTSGGAPEQFF.

J is TRBJ1-1 and V is TRBV18; 7 bases align to TRBD1. Germline V gene data show CDR1 as KGHSH and CDR2 as LQKENI. This CDR3 has 11 amino acids. V lost 6 bases, J lost 10 bases, and 5 bases stayed unmatched. Here the CDR3 reads CASSGTEGAFF. The DNA for the CDR3 is TGTGCCAGCTCGGGGACAGAAGGAGCTTTCTTT.

This clone was observed a few times. V and J are TRBV27 and TRBJ1-4, with TRBD1 identical over 9 bases. With 2 bases clipped from V and 11 bases from J, the junction kept 6 bases outside the gene matches. The CDR3 runs 14 residues. In germline, CDR1 is MNHEY, CDR2 SMNVEV (reference sequence). The CDR3 is CASSLSDRGWKLFF. As DNA, the CDR3 is TGTGCCAGCAGTTTAAGCGACAGGGGGTGGAAACTGTTTTTT.

The chain is built from TRBV5-5 and TRBJ1-2, with TRBD1 matching over 9 bases. CDR3 size: 15 residues. CDR1 and CDR2 from the germline V gene are SGHKS and YYEKEE (reference sequence). Trimming took 4 bases from V and 6 from J; bases not matched to a gene: 10. CDR3 nucleotide sequence: TGTGCCAGCAGCAGCACCGGGACAGGGACCCATGGCTACACCTTC. It specifies CASSSTGTGTHGYTF.

The chain links TRBV30 to TRBJ1-2; 9 bases align to TRBD1. Germline CDR1 and CDR2: GTSNPN and SVGIG (reference sequence). CDR3 length: 16 amino acids. The junction had 7 bases not matched to a gene; V was cut back by 2 bases and J by 0 bases. The CDR3 region has the DNA TGTGCCTGGAGTCCCCGGACAGGGGTTTCTAACTATGGCTACACCTTC. Residues: CAWSPRTGVSNYGYTF.

The gene calls are TRBV6-1 and TRBJ1-2; maybe TRBD1 (6 bases). Germline CDR1 is MNHNS and CDR2 is SASEGT. V lost 4 bases to trimming and J lost 8 bases, with 23 bases between them. CDR3 size: 16 residues. CDR3 residues: CASSVGGAGAPLGYTF. For the CDR3, the DNA is TGTGCCAGCAGTGTAGGTGGTGCAGGGGCCCCTCTGGGCTACACCTTC.

The chain links TRBV10-2 to TRBJ2-1; D not resolved. Trimming shortened V by 7 bases and J by 3 bases, and 10 bases separated the two germline ends. The CDR3 has 13 amino acids. CDR1 and CDR2 (germline): WSHSY, SAAADI. The CDR3 bases are TGCGCCAGCACGGCGAACAGCTACAATGAGCAGTTCTTC. Translating it yields CASTANSYNEQFF.

This chain links TRBV29-1 with TRBJ2-5, with 7 bases aligning to TRBD2. The germline CDR1 and CDR2 sequences are SQVTM and ANQGSEA. The V segment lost 5 bases and the J segment 5 bases; nucleotides outside the gene matches: 8. This CDR3 contains 13 residues. CDR3 in DNA: TGCAGCGTTTCGAGCGGGGCTCGGGAGACCCAGTACTTC. Amino acids: CSVSSGARETQYF.

The V call is TRBV5-1, the J call TRBJ2-7; D not resolved. The V end was cut by 0 bases, the J end by 0 bases, with 10 bases between. Looked up from germline, CDR1 is SGHRS and CDR2 is YFSETQ. The CDR3 length is 15 residues. CDR3 in amino acids: CASSLADGYSYEQYF. The DNA of the CDR3 is TGCGCCAGCAGCTTGGCAGACGGGTACTCCTACGAGCAGTACTTC.

This clone was observed a handful of times. This chain joins TRBV18 and TRBJ1-1; 9 bases match TRBD1. Trimming at V came to 2 bases and at J to 1 base, leaving 2 bases not matched to a gene. The CDR3 has 15 residues. Germline CDR1 KGHSH, CDR2 LQKENI. This chain's CDR3 is CASSPRTGENTEAFF. CDR3 sequence (DNA): TGTGCCAGCTCACCAAGGACAGGGGAGAACACTGAAGCTTTCTTT.

The chain couples TRBV29-1 to TRBJ2-3; 7 bases agree with TRBD2. The germline CDR1 and CDR2 sequences are SQVTM and ANQGSEA. Trimming took 6 bases from V and 11 from J; bases not matched to a gene: 14. The CDR3 runs to 13 residues. Here the CDR3 DNA reads TGCAGCGTGGAGGGCCTAGCGGAGCGAGAGCAGTATTTT. It yields the protein CSVEGLAEREQYF.